Listed below are T cell receptor beta chains from one sample, sequenced in a study of T cells in Graves' hyperthyroidism and ophthalmopathy. Each CDR3 protein is one row after TCRdb ran MiXCR on the multiplex PCR reads. The sample lists just under 750,000 distinct CDR3 sequences, about a third occurring once. Sequencing input: blood. These receptors all stem from a woman aged 40 to 49 with Graves' hyperthyroidism. The CDR3 runs from the conserved cysteine through the conserved F or W.

J: TRBJ1-2; V: TRBV5-1; CDR3: CASSRGAESGYTF
J: TRBJ2-2; V: TRBV24-1; CDR3: CAAPENQGWSGELFF
J: TRBJ1-3; V: TRBV14; CDR3: CASSPRKGGVASGNTIYF
J: TRBJ2-7; V: TRBV10-3; CDR3: CAISDGGRRYYEQYF
J: TRBJ1-2; V: TRBV29-1; CDR3: CSVDDGVFGGYTF
J: TRBJ1-6; V: TRBV2; CDR3: CASRPAQGHSPLHF
J: TRBJ1-6; V: TRBV5-5; CDR3: CAGSDRDRDNSPLHF
J: TRBJ2-5; V: TRBV6-2/TRBV6-3; CDR3: CASRDRMETQYF
J: TRBJ1-6; V: TRBV5-6; CDR3: CASSFSDGVRASPLHF
J: NA; V: TRBV7-8; CDR3: CASSSRTGGGSYNEQFF
J: TRBJ2-2; V: TRBV4-3; CDR3: CASSQASGGGNTGELFF
J: TRBJ1-5; V: TRBV27; CDR3: CASRSGDVNQPQHF
J: TRBJ1-1; V: TRBV6-6; CDR3: CASITTAQFSNTEAFF
J: TRBJ1-1; V: TRBV7-9; CDR3: CASSQLGGWEAFF
J: TRBJ2-2; V: TRBV9; CDR3: CASSGRLAGWVDRELFF
J: TRBJ2-5; V: TRBV4-1; CDR3: CASSQGLAGGFQGETQYF
J: TRBJ2-5; V: TRBV2; CDR3: CASSETGQETQYF
J: TRBJ2-2; V: TRBV5-1; CDR3: CASSLSIGTAGELFF
J: TRBJ2-6; V: TRBV5-4; CDR3: CASSLVQAGANVLTF
J: TRBJ1-1; V: TRBV12-3/TRBV12-4; CDR3: CASSPINRVPEAFF
J: TRBJ2-7; V: TRBV7-9; CDR3: CASSFPSSTYEQYF
J: TRBJ2-7; V: TRBV5-6; CDR3: CASSQRLVYDDAPYEQYF
J: TRBJ2-3; V: TRBV10-3; CDR3: CAISGTSGTLSTDTQYF
J: NA; V: TRBV20-1; CDR3: CSASLPGQGAGNEQFF
J: TRBJ2-7; V: TRBV6-4; CDR3: CASCRELVEQYF
J: NA; V: TRBV15; CDR3: CATSTQGRTSYSEQFF
J: TRBJ2-7; V: TRBV3-1; CDR3: CASSQDGIYEQYF
J: TRBJ1-5; V: TRBV7-8; CDR3: CASSSYGNQPQHF
J: TRBJ1-4; V: TRBV19; CDR3: CASSVRGGNEKLFF
J: TRBJ1-1; V: TRBV19; CDR3: CASSSAEAFF
J: TRBJ2-7; V: TRBV2; CDR3: CASSPPGTGGYYEQYF
J: TRBJ2-7; V: TRBV10-3; CDR3: CAISQTGFHEQYF
J: TRBJ1-3; V: TRBV7-2; CDR3: CASSFTRNTIYF
J: TRBJ1-2; V: TRBV25-1; CDR3: CASSARRTGPLYGYTF
J: TRBJ2-7; V: TRBV6-5; CDR3: CASRQGGGSYEQYF
J: TRBJ1-3; V: TRBV20-1; CDR3: CSALEFFSGNTIYF
J: TRBJ1-3; V: TRBV9; CDR3: CASSANTFSGNTIYF
J: TRBJ2-1; V: TRBV24-1; CDR3: CATSQLAGRNEQFF
J: TRBJ2-7; V: TRBV12-3/TRBV12-4; CDR3: CASSQDLRLAGEQYF
J: TRBJ1-1; V: TRBV4-1; CDR3: CASSYPGNFAEAFF
J: TRBJ2-7; V: TRBV10-3; CDR3: CAISESDKTYYEQYF
J: NA; V: TRBV7-9; CDR3: CASSTGDREGDTQYF
J: TRBJ1-3; V: TRBV6-6; CDR3: CASRKTGSGNTIYF
J: TRBJ1-2; V: TRBV2; CDR3: CASNKKSGTEGYTF
J: TRBJ2-7; V: TRBV20-1; CDR3: CSARGTSFLSEQYF
J: TRBJ1-1; V: TRBV29-1; CDR3: CSVWRTGGDEAFF
J: TRBJ2-7; V: TRBV7-2; CDR3: CASRLLGNSYEQYF
J: TRBJ1-2; V: TRBV12-3/TRBV12-4; CDR3: CASTAVGGGGYTF
J: TRBJ1-2; V: TRBV7-2; CDR3: CASSLGQGTYGYTF
J: TRBJ2-5; V: TRBV20-1; CDR3: CSAPGGGKETQYF
J: TRBJ1-5; V: TRBV4-1; CDR3: CASSQDETGNQPQHF
J: TRBJ2-7; V: TRBV28; CDR3: CASSLFGSGRHEQYF
J: TRBJ1-6; V: TRBV7-8; CDR3: CASSLSPRNSPLHF
J: TRBJ1-2; V: TRBV7-8; CDR3: CASSSWTGHGYTF
J: TRBJ1-1; V: TRBV7-7; CDR3: CASSLGGQRVEAFF